Each of the 29 T cell receptor beta chains below was sequenced from the same sample in a study of CXCR3-negative and CXCR3-positive naive CD8 T cells. Overall study results and limits: CXCR3-negative naive cells had less hydrophobic TRB CDR3s than did CXCR3-positive naive cells.

Antigens for these TCRs are unknown. Carrying UMI labels, the TRB cDNA libraries were prepared through 5' RACE. Using the 5' RACE reads, TCRdb records one entry per CDR3 protein without DNA. The sample has roughly 120,000 distinct CDR3 sequences, and its top ten clones hold around 0.62%. Sequences were obtained from naive CXCR3+ CD8+ T cells from blood. Subset meaning: CD45RO-CCR7+CD27+CD95- naive CD8+ T cells expressing CXCR3 (TNR3+). Receptors originate from a human donor in good health. Some clones in this sample may be carry-over from other donors' samples.

J is TRBJ2-5 and V is TRBV7-6; absent DNA, TCRdb's TRBD2 call cannot be checked. Germline V CDR1 and CDR2: SGHVS, FNYEAQ. The CDR3 runs 15 residues. The CDR3 here is CASSSAPRSGETQYF.

V and J are TRBV12-3 or TRBV12-4 and TRBJ2-5; the D call of TRBD1 rests on TCRdb alone, since no DNA is present to check it. The CDR3 extends over 17 amino acids. CDR3 sequence: CASSFSLSNGYQETQYF.

The chain is built from TRBV7-8 and TRBJ2-2. In germline, CDR1 is SGHVS, CDR2 FQNEAQ. The CDR3 spans 14 residues. The CDR3 protein is CASSPRWNTGELFF. Drawing the rest from reference TRBV7-8 and TRBJ2-2, the complete variable domain is GAGVSQSPRYKVAKRGQDVALRCDPISGHVSLFWYQQALGQGPEFLTYFQNEAQLDKSGLPSDRFFAERPEGSVSTLKIQRTQQEDSAVYLCASSPRWNTGELFFGEGSRLTVL.

The V call is TRBV29-1, the J call TRBJ1-5; the TRBD1 assignment by TCRdb is unverifiable without DNA. CDR1 and CDR2 from the germline V gene are SQVTM and ANQGSEA. The CDR3 loop spans 15 amino acids. The CDR3 loop reads CSVADRVGSNQPQHF.

The chain links TRBV29-1 to TRBJ2-2; TCRdb's assignment of TRBD1 cannot be checked, as there is no DNA. This CDR3 has 16 residues. CDR1 and CDR2 from the germline V gene are SQVTM and ANQGSEA. CDR3: CSVEAEIETGTGELFF.

The rearrangement uses TRBV5-1 and TRBJ2-3; without DNA, the TCRdb call of TRBD1 cannot be checked. CDR1 SGHRS and CDR2 YFSETQ come from the germline V gene. This CDR3 comprises 15 residues. The CDR3 here is CASSLHHRESDTQYF.

The chain recombines TRBV27 with TRBJ2-1; TCRdb picks TRBD2, but there is no DNA to check that call. This CDR3 spans 18 amino acids. Germline CDR1 MNHEY, CDR2 SMNVEV (reference sequence). The CDR3 loop reads CASSGRKSGTSGSNEQFF.

This CDR3 reads CSVEGPPAASGPYNEQFF. The chain couples TRBV29-1 to TRBJ2-1; TCRdb's D call, TRBD2, is unchecked because there is no DNA. The CDR3 is 18 amino acids. Germline V gene data show CDR1 as SQVTM and CDR2 as ANQGSEA.

CDR3 sequence: CSAAETGFYEQYF. The V call is TRBV29-1, the J call TRBJ2-7; the D call of TRBD1 rests on TCRdb alone, since no DNA is present to check it. Germline lookup yields CDR1 SQVTM and CDR2 ANQGSEA. The CDR3 spans 13 residues.

This CDR3 is CASSYEGTYEQYF. The chain recombines TRBV9 with TRBJ2-7. CDR3 size: 13 residues. Germline CDR1 reads SGDLS; CDR2 reads YYNGEE.

The chain joins TRBV9 to TRBJ2-3; checking the TCRdb D call of TRBD2 is not possible without DNA. This CDR3 region has 13 residues. CDR1 is SGDLS and CDR2 is YYNGEE in the germline V gene. The CDR3 sequence: CASSWEGTDTQYF.

V and J are TRBV5-4 and TRBJ1-2; the D gene TCRdb calls, TRBD1, cannot be checked with no DNA. Per germline, CDR1 SGHNT and CDR2 YYREEE (reference sequence). This CDR3 has 12 amino acids. The CDR3 here is CASSPGRYGYTF.

J is TRBJ2-2 and V is TRBV7-9; TCRdb returns TRBD2, unconfirmable since there is no DNA. CDR3 size: 15 residues. Germline V CDR1 and CDR2: SEHNR, FQNEAQ (reference sequence). CDR3 sequence: CASSSLGLVGGELFF. The full variable domain, with the rest looked up from reference TRBV7-9 and TRBJ2-2, is DTGVSQNPRHKITKRGQNVTFRCDPISEHNRLYWYRQTLGQGPEFLTYFQNEAQLEKSRLLSDRFSAERPKGSFSTLEIQRTEQGDSAMYLCASSSLGLVGGELFFGEGSRLTVL.

The chain couples TRBV7-9 to TRBJ2-1; no DNA is available, so the TRBD2 call from TCRdb remains unchecked. Germline CDR1 is SEHNR and CDR2 is FQNEAQ (reference sequence). The CDR3 is 16 residues long. The CDR3 here is CASSLPGLKSYNEQFF. The whole variable domain, remainder taken from reference TRBV7-9 and TRBJ2-1, is DTGVSQNPRHKITKRGQNVTFRCDPISEHNRLYWYRQTLGQGPEFLTYFQNEAQLEKSRLLSDRFSAERPKGSFSTLEIQRTEQGDSAMYLCASSLPGLKSYNEQFFGPGTRLTVL.

The chain employs TRBV19 and TRBJ1-5; the D gene TCRdb calls, TRBD1, cannot be checked with no DNA. Per germline, CDR1 LNHDA and CDR2 SQIVND (reference sequence). The length of the CDR3 is 15 residues. The CDR3 loop is CASTSQQGFVQPQHF. The whole variable domain, filled in from reference TRBV19 and TRBJ1-5, reads DGGITQSPKYLFRKEGQNVTLSCEQNLNHDAMYWYRQDPGQGLRLIYYSQIVNDFQKGDIAEGYSVSREKKESFPLTVTSAQKNPTAFYLCASTSQQGFVQPQHFGDGTRLSIL.

This chain uses TRBV14 with TRBJ2-7. This CDR3 spans 15 amino acids. Per the germline V gene, CDR1 is SGHDN and CDR2 is FVKESK. This CDR3 is CASSQRGRGSYEQYF.

The chain combines TRBV4-1 with TRBJ1-2. The CDR3 loop spans 13 amino acids. Germline-derived CDR1 and CDR2 are MGHRA and YSYEKL. The CDR3 protein is CASSQVQGDGYTF.

This chain uses TRBV11-2 with TRBJ2-3; TCRdb's D call, TRBD1, is unchecked because there is no DNA. The germline CDR1 and CDR2 sequences are SGHAT and FQNNGV. CDR3 size: 15 residues. CDR3 amino acids: CASSLEGGPPDTQYF.

This chain connects TRBV7-9 to TRBJ2-2. Looked up from germline, CDR1 is SEHNR and CDR2 is FQNEAQ (reference sequence). The CDR3 sequence is 15 residues long. The chain's CDR3 is CASSLSSRVTGELFF.

The J gene is TRBJ2-7, the V gene TRBV7-6; checking the TCRdb D call of TRBD2 is not possible without DNA. The CDR3 is 17 amino acids. In germline, CDR1 is SGHVS, CDR2 FNYEAQ. This chain's CDR3 is CASSLGGRHNPTYEQYF.

This chain uses TRBV14 with TRBJ1-2; TCRdb lists TRBD1, though no DNA is available to test this call. CDR3 length equals 13 residues. Germline V gene lookup returns CDR1 SGHDN and CDR2 FVKESK. CDR3 in amino acids: CASSPDRAYGYTF. Supplemented by reference TRBV14 and TRBJ1-2, the full variable domain reads EAGVTQFPSHSVIEKGQTVTLRCDPISGHDNLYWYRRVMGKEIKFLLHFVKESKQDESGMPNNRFLAERTGGTYSTLKVQPAELEDSGVYFCASSPDRAYGYTFGSGTRLTVV.

V usage is TRBV9 and J usage is TRBJ2-1; TCRdb's D call, TRBD1, is unchecked because there is no DNA. The germline gives CDR1 SGDLS, CDR2 YYNGEE. This CDR3 comprises 14 residues. CDR3 region: CASSPQNNRDEQFF.

This chain links TRBV5-1 with TRBJ1-2. This CDR3 region has 17 residues. The germline CDR1 and CDR2 sequences are SGHRS and YFSETQ. CDR3 amino acids: CASSLEPGLRGDYGYTF.

The V call is TRBV21-1, the J call TRBJ2-1; as DNA is missing, the TRBD2 call by TCRdb cannot be tested. TRBV21-1 is noted as a pseudogene. This CDR3 region has 17 residues. This CDR3 reads CASSKRLGTSGHNEQFF.

This chain connects TRBV5-1 to TRBJ2-7; the D gene TCRdb calls, TRBD1, cannot be checked with no DNA. Germline V gene sequence: CDR1 SGHRS, CDR2 YFSETQ. The CDR3 sequence is 14 residues long. CDR3 in amino acids: CASSLGTGPHEQYF.

The chain employs TRBV3-1 and TRBJ2-2; TCRdb designates TRBD1, a call that cannot be tested without DNA. Germline CDR1 reads LGHDT; CDR2 reads YNNKEL (reference sequence). The CDR3 extends over 17 amino acids. CDR3 protein: CASSQGKGARDTGELFF.

V and J are TRBV27 and TRBJ2-7; the D call of TRBD1 rests on TCRdb alone, since no DNA is present to check it. The germline CDR1 and CDR2 sequences are MNHEY and SMNVEV (reference sequence). The CDR3 runs 15 residues. CDR3: CASSESQGMGYEQYF.

The V gene is TRBV28, the J gene TRBJ2-7; TCRdb calls TRBD1, which cannot be checked without DNA. There are 15 residues in the CDR3. Germline-derived CDR1 and CDR2 are MDHEN and SYDVKM. CDR3 in amino acids: CASSFRGPRTYEQYF.

The chain joins TRBV20-1 to TRBJ2-2; TCRdb's D call of TRBD2 is untestable without DNA. CDR1 DFQATT and CDR2 SNEGSKA come from the germline V gene (reference sequence). The CDR3 contains 15 residues. CDR3 loop: CSARDLGRAVGELFF.